This T cell receptor (beta chain) was recorded in a study of cytomegalovirus exposure and HLA in healthy donors (dated by TCRdb to about 2017). For context, the study as a whole: According to an earlier analysis of 587 of the donors, 150 million to 200 million T cells yielded 117 million unique TCR beta sequences and about 300 Gb of sequence data. Every repertoire in the discovery cohort had been generated on one and the same sequencing platform. Of the roughly 400 genotyped donors, 75% to 85% were placed in the genetic ancestry cluster associated with self-reported Caucasian donors. Because of strong linkage in the cohort, four to six DR-DQ haplotypes were treated as single units for association and clustering. Donor age, sex, ethnicity and CMV serostatus were compiled alongside the repertoire data. Roughly 300 gigabases of sequencing data and about 92 million unique TCR sequences made up an early release that covered 500 to 700 HLA-typed donors. The later analysis used no new phenotypic data to find candidate immune exposures, relying instead on TCR beta sequences and their occurrence across donors. The study profiled the T cell repertoires of hundreds of subjects by immunosequencing and related them to cytomegalovirus serostatus. The study combined high-throughput TCR immunosequencing, statistical association of individual TCRs with disease status, and machine learning to predict cytomegalovirus infection status. A later analysis re-analyzed previously published TCR beta repertoires from 666 donors and added high-resolution HLA genotyping to study TCR occurrence patterns. Across around 400 genotyped donors of the cohort, an average of about 220,000 unique TCR beta nucleotide sequences per donor were sequenced, and about a sixth of those sequences were non-productive. The aim of the study was to test whether cataloging public T cell receptors could identify signatures of past pathogen exposure. In addition to the first cohort of around 670 subjects, a separate validation cohort of 130 or so different subjects was used. In a later genetic analysis, genome-wide SNP genotypes for 398 of the 666 donors were used, and that subset was treated as a discovery cohort. In an earlier analysis of several hundred of the donors, high-throughput TCR beta sequencing was used to judge whether each TCR beta V gene segment behaved as functional or pseudogenic. HLA typing covered class I and class II loci at four-digit resolution. Typing coverage varied by locus: about 620-630 donors for A, B, C, DRB1 and DQB1; more than 500 for DQA1; some 610 for DPA1; roughly 450 for DPB1. Overall study results and their limits: A further reported finding was that TCR beta sequences accurately predicted the HLA-A and HLA-B alleles for most subjects in the first cohort. According to a later analysis, parvovirus B19, influenza, CMV and Epstein-Barr virus appeared linked to several top co-occurrence clusters. The classifier was reported to diagnose cytomegalovirus status with high specificity and sensitivity in both the original and validation cohorts. Linkage disequilibrium might explain the correlated functional status among segregating V segments, but an unknown experimental factor could not be excluded. While some public TCRs were present in many individuals, most TCR sequences turned up only very rarely across donors. When HLA alleles, especially DR and DQ, strongly co-occurred, attributing TCR associations to individual alleles was difficult. The authors suggested that the approach could potentially be extended to other disease states and immunological phenotypes. A later analysis found that TCR association rates varied across HLA loci, with DRB1 alleles showing the most associated TCRs and HLA-C alleles the fewest. The cohort was sequenced for TCR beta chains only, and without alpha or paired-chain data the features that could be detected were limited. For the cohort, immune exposure information was limited to CMV serostatus. A few of the identified cytomegalovirus-associated TCR beta chains were confirmed in vitro to be specific for cytomegalovirus antigens. In an earlier analysis of fewer than 750 of the donors, most TCR beta V segments were observed in productive rearrangements about 90% or about 30% of the time, broadly matching IMGT annotations. An association between a missense DCLRE1C variant and V-gene and J-gene trimming of TCR beta chains was found in a later genetic analysis and replicated in an independent cohort. In a later genetic analysis, fewer N-insertions in productive TCRs were reported among donors in an Asian-associated ancestry cluster than the approximately 630-donor mean. A cluster of highly shared sequence variants was judged likely to represent a technical artifact of the sequencing pipeline. Fewer than 20 rarely observed V segments, including chromosome 9 orphons, were excluded from the earlier analysis of just under 600 of the donors because counts were too low. In the study, approximately 150 TCR beta chains were listed as associated with cytomegalovirus. HLA typing was unavailable for some donors at each locus, so association tests used only the typed subset. In a later analysis, most CMV-associated TCR beta chains were found to appear HLA-restricted, with HLA associations seemingly driven largely by CMV exposure. A later analysis found that HLA-associated TCR beta chains were more clonally expanded and had lower generation probabilities than equally common non-associated chains. The presence/absence analyses assumed that sequencing depth was roughly uniform across donors, and that assumption may not be true. In a later analysis, 16,951 TCR beta sequences were associated with specific HLA alleles at a false discovery rate of 0.05. Because the 87-base-pair reads could not distinguish some IMGT-functional V segments, including TRBV6-2 and TRBV6-3, those segments were excluded.

CDR1 SGHTA and CDR2 FQGTGA were looked up in the germline V gene. The germline V end is reduced by 0 bases and the J end by 5 bases; junction bases left unmatched: 3. Taken from cysteine to phenylalanine, the CDR3 has 15 residues. CDR3 DNA only is kept here, 45 bases in frame from base 1. The cohort comprised several hundred healthy bone marrow donors. At the time of sampling, every cohort member was nominally healthy, though immune exposures that went unrecorded were likely present. The donor was CMV seronegative and belonged to the group of several hundred seronegative cohort members. Each donor provided a peripheral blood sample, and peripheral blood mononuclear cells were used for TCR beta sequencing. The Qiagen DNeasy Blood Extraction Kit was used to extract genomic DNA from the blood cell samples. To note about this clone: The antigen it binds to is not known.

The receptor library was made with the immunoSEQ multiplex PCR assay. For the multiplex PCR, a mixture combining 60 forward primers for TCR Vbeta segments and 13 reverse primers for TCR Jbeta segments was used. A multiplex PCR assay on genomic DNA amplified the CDR3 region of rearranged TCR beta genes. The Illumina HiSeq System was used to sequence the amplified TCR beta libraries as 87-base-pair reads. From the authors' description of their analysis: Across the 670 or so repertoires, a later analysis counted 75 million to 90 million unique TCR beta chains, 8.5 million to 12 million of which were shared by at least two donors. To remove PCR and sequencing errors, raw reads were error-corrected and collapsed into unique sequences using a nearest-neighbor algorithm that merged closely related sequences. CDR3 sequences were aligned to IMGT reference sequences to assign V, D and J gene segments. For a sequence to be retained, a match of at least six nucleotides was required to both a V gene segment and a J gene segment. Rearrangements were classified as productive when the CDR3 lacked stop codons and remained in frame with V and J, and all other rearrangements were classified as non-productive. CDR3 was defined according to IMGT convention as the region running from the second conserved V-encoded cysteine to the conserved J-encoded phenylalanine. Sequences without an unambiguous match to a single V gene segment were excluded from the earlier analysis of a few hundred of the donors. In an earlier analysis of about 590 of the donors, a V segment was called functional when productive rearrangements were above 56.7%, and segregating when the standard deviation between donors exceeded 5%. A statistical classification framework was built to diagnose cytomegalovirus status from the catalog of TCR beta chain sequences. A later analysis assigned V and J genes by comparing TCR nucleotide sequences with IMGT/GENE-DB human TR gene sequences. The TCRdist pipeline was used in a later analysis to assign CDR3 sequences and most-parsimonious VDJ recombination scenarios. In a later analysis, every TCR beta chain was defined by the combination of its CDR3 amino acid sequence and its V-gene family, and reads without a unique V-gene family were dropped. A later analysis removed several hundred highly shared, low-generation-probability nucleotide sequences to deal with suspected cross-contamination and a sequencing artifact. In a later analysis, a clonal expansion index for each public chain was calculated from normalized within-repertoire ranks of inferred template counts. In a later analysis, generation probabilities were computed with a VDJ recombination model fitted to out-of-frame rearrangements, and the resulting probabilities were checked against IGoR. In a later analysis, hypergeometric tests were used to score TCR-TCR, TCR-HLA and TCR-CMV co-occurrence, with a repertoire-size bias correction applied to TCR pairs. In a later analysis, false discovery rates were estimated by permuting HLA or CMV assignments 20 times. In a later analysis, co-occurring TCRs were grouped using DBSCAN, and TCRdist sequence similarity was added for clustering within HLA-allele-positive subsets. For co-occurrence clustering, repertoires with fewer than 30,000 or more than 120,000 public chains were excluded, along with 4 to 6 repertoires with anomalous nucleotide sharing. The table was pulled from immuneACCESS by TCRdb, which kept in-frame rearrangements only. Such tables lose some clones; where checked, under half of the loss comes from unresolved V genes, and the rest has no known cause. For V, J and clone size, that table is used; D and trimming come from the DNA. The sample table records some 150,000 clones. 2% to 3% of the sample is taken by the ten largest.

The sample consisted of PBMCs. In this chain, TRBV7-3 is recombined with TRBJ2-1, with 8 bases aligning to TRBD1. The clonotype originates from a middle-aged man in good health and CMV-seronegative. The DNA reads as follows: TGTGCCAGCAGCTTAACCCAGGGGGCACACAATGAGCAGTTCTTC. The encoded protein is CASSLTQGAHNEQFF.